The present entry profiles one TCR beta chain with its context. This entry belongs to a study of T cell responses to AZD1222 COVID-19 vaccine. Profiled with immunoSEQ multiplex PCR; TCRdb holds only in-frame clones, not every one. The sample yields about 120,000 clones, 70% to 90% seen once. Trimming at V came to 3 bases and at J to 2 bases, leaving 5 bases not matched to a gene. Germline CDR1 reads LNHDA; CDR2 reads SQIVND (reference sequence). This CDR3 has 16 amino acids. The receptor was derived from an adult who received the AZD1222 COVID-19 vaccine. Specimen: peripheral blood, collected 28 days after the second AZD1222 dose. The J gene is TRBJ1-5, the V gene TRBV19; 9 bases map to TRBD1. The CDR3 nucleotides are TGTGCCAGTAGTATTAGGACAGGGGTTGGCAATCAGCCCCAGCATTTT. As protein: CASSIRTGVGNQPQHF.